One sample yielded the 16 T cell receptor beta chains listed below, sequenced in a study of cytomegalovirus exposure and HLA in healthy donors (dated by TCRdb to about 2017). The library was made by the immunoSEQ multiplex PCR assay. The multiplex PCR relied on a mix of 60 forward primers for TCR Vbeta segments and 13 reverse primers for TCR Jbeta segments. Entries here come from immuneACCESS through TCRdb and include only in-frame sequences with V and J called. Some clones fail to appear in such tables; in the studies checked, an unresolved V gene covers under half of the shortfall, and the cause of the remainder is unknown. For this sample the table gives 150,000 to 200,000 clones, of which over 75% were detected only once. The ten largest clones add up to less than 2% of the sample. The sequenced sample was PBMCs. Receptors originate from a man between 18 and 35 years old in good health and CMV-seronegative.

This clone was seen a single time. The chain couples TRBV9 to TRBJ2-5; 9 nucleotides agree with TRBD2. The germline V gene encodes CDR1 SGDLS and CDR2 YYNGEE. Trimming took 0 bases from V and 4 from J; bases not matched to a gene: 19. This CDR3 region has 20 residues. For the CDR3, the DNA is TGTGCCAGCAGCGTAGACGCTCCTGTGTGGGGCGGGGGGGCCGGAGAGACCCAGTACTTC. This sequence encodes CASSVDAPVWGGGAGETQYF.

V and J are TRBV27 and TRBJ1-3, with no clear D. Looked up from germline, CDR1 is MNHEY and CDR2 is SMNVEV (reference sequence). V was shortened by 4 bases and J by 0 bases, with 7 bases between the two germline ends. This CDR3 is built from 14 residues. The CDR3 nucleotides are TGTGCCAGCAGTTCCTCTTTCTCTGGAAACACCATATATTTT. Encoded protein: CASSSSFSGNTIYF.

This clone has a handful of counts. CDR3 nucleotides: TGTGCCAGCAGCTTACCGGGACTAGCGGGAGACGAGCAGTTCTTC. It specifies CASSLPGLAGDEQFF. The chain employs TRBV11-2 and TRBJ2-1, with 14 bases lining up with TRBD2. The CDR3 sequence is 15 residues long. Germline V gene data show CDR1 as SGHAT and CDR2 as FQNNGV. J gave up 10 bases and V 2 bases, and 4 bases lay outside the gene matches.

The gene calls are TRBV6-1 and TRBJ1-5, with a possible D match to TRBD1 (6 bases). Trimming left V 2 bases short and J 1 base short, with 12 bases between. The germline V gene encodes CDR1 MNHNS and CDR2 SASEGT. The CDR3 extends over 16 amino acids. CDR3 region: CASSEQGIGSNQPQHF. CDR3 DNA: TGTGCCAGCAGTGAACAGGGGATCGGGAGCAATCAGCCCCAGCATTTT.

This chain connects TRBV5-1 to TRBJ2-2; 7 bases fit TRBD2. Germline V gene sequence: CDR1 SGHRS, CDR2 YFSETQ. There are 15 residues in the CDR3. With 7 bases clipped from V and 7 bases from J, the junction kept 13 bases outside the gene matches. The CDR3: CASCSGNPPGGELFF. The CDR3, as DNA: TGCGCCAGCTGCAGCGGGAACCCACCGGGCGGGGAGCTGTTTTTT.

This clone was found once. The J gene is TRBJ2-2, the V gene TRBV4-3; D is ambiguous. The length of the CDR3 is 14 residues. Germline V CDR1 and CDR2: LGHNA, YSLEER. The V end was cut by 8 bases, the J end by 1 base, with 11 bases between. CDR3 residues: CASPLAQNTGELFF. CDR3 nucleotides: TGCGCCAGCCCCCTGGCTCAGAACACCGGGGAGCTGTTTTTT.

The V gene is TRBV4-1, the J gene TRBJ2-7; 9 nucleotides align to TRBD1. V shed 0 bases, J shed 6 bases, and the junction held 9 bases outside the gene matches. The CDR3 has 16 residues. Per germline, CDR1 MGHRA and CDR2 YSYEKL. The CDR3, as DNA: TGCGCCAGCAGCCAAGATCCGTACAGGGGGCAAGGCGAGCAGTACTTC. It codes for CASSQDPYRGQGEQYF.

Regarding this clone: The junction does not match germline at one end; this may be a read error. V is TRBV5-4 and J is TRBJ2-2, with 7 nucleotides matching TRBD2. The CDR3 consists of 15 residues. Germline CDR1 is SGHNT and CDR2 is YYREEE (reference sequence). This CDR3 is CAGSWGGQNTGELFF. The DNA for the CDR3 is TGTGCCGGCAGCTGGGGAGGGCAGAACACCGGGGAGCTGTTTTTT.

This chain connects TRBV5-1 to TRBJ2-1; the match to TRBD2 covers 11 bases. Germline CDR1 and CDR2: SGHRS and YFSETQ. The CDR3 extends over 15 amino acids. J gave up 6 bases and V 4 bases, and 6 bases lay outside the gene matches. The CDR3: CASSTTSGSGNEQFF. The CDR3 DNA is TGCGCCAGCAGCACCACTAGCGGGAGTGGCAATGAGCAGTTCTTC. Full variable domain (rest looked up from reference TRBV5-1 and TRBJ2-1): KAGVTQTPRYLIKTRGQQVTLSCSPISGHRSVSWYQQTPGQGLQFLFEYFSETQRNKGNFPGRFSGRQFSNSRSEMNVSTLELGDSALYLCASSTTSGSGNEQFFGPGTRLTVL.

V usage is TRBV11-2 and J usage is TRBJ2-3; D is undetermined. CDR3 length: 12 amino acids. Per the germline V gene, CDR1 is SGHAT and CDR2 is FQNNGV. The V gene lost 5 bases and the J gene lost 3 bases, with 6 bases spanning the gap. The CDR3 nucleotides are TGTGCCAGCAGCCCAAAAACAGATACGCAGTATTTT. Its translation: CASSPKTDTQYF. Looking up the rest from reference TRBV11-2 and TRBJ2-3 gives the full variable domain: EAGVAQSPRYKIIEKRQSVAFWCNPISGHATLYWYQQILGQGPKLLIQFQNNGVVDDSQLPKDRFSAERLKGVDSTLKIQPAKLEDSAVYLCASSPKTDTQYFGPGTRLTVL.

This CDR3 reads CASSQDYQGGKFF. The CDR3 DNA follows: TGCGCCAGCAGCCAAGATTACCAGGGTGGGAAGTTCTTC. The V and J genes are TRBV4-1 and TRBJ2-1; TRBD1 might be the D (5 bases). The germline V and J ends were trimmed by 0 bases and 14 bases, with 14 bases remaining between them. The CDR3 spans 13 residues. Germline V CDR1 and CDR2: MGHRA, YSYEKL.

The CDR3 region has the DNA TGCGCCAGCAGCCAAGAGGTGCAGGCGGGCTATGGCTACACCTTC. Residues: CASSQEVQAGYGYTF. J is TRBJ1-2 and V is TRBV4-3; D uncertain. This CDR3 has 15 amino acids. V was pared by 0 bases and J by 4 bases, with 12 bases between. Germline V lookup: CDR1 LGHNA, CDR2 YSLEER.

This chain uses TRBV19 with TRBJ1-5; D ambiguous. With 3 bases removed from V and 9 bases from J, the gap between germline ends came to 6 bases. Germline V gives CDR1 LNHDA, CDR2 SQIVND (reference sequence). CDR3 length: 11 amino acids. The CDR3 bases are TGTGCCAGTAGTATGGGCAGGCCCCAGCATTTT. Translating gives CASSMGRPQHF.

V gene TRBV5-1 combines with J gene TRBJ2-3, with a possible D match to TRBD2 (6 bases). Germline assignment: CDR1 SGHRS and CDR2 YFSETQ. This CDR3 comprises 14 residues. Trimming left V 7 bases short and J 0 bases short, with 12 bases between. In DNA form, the CDR3 reads TGCGCCAGCGGCGGCGGGGTTAGCACAGATACGCAGTATTTT. Its protein product is CASGGGVSTDTQYF.

As DNA, the CDR3 is TGTGCCAGCAGTCCCTCACAGAGAATGAACACTGAAGCTTTCTTT. Amino acid sequence: CASSPSQRMNTEAFF. This sequence joins TRBV27 and TRBJ1-1, with D unclear. The ends were cut back, 5 bases at V and 0 bases at J, with 13 bases in the middle. The CDR3 sequence is 15 residues long. Germline V gene data show CDR1 as MNHEY and CDR2 as SMNVEV (reference sequence).

The rearrangement links TRBV10-3 to TRBJ1-4; D gene uncertain. CDR1 and CDR2 from the germline V gene are ENHRY and SYGVKD. V was trimmed by 0 bases and J by 4 bases, leaving 12 bases between them. The CDR3 runs 16 residues. CDR3: CAISESGGGLNEKLFF. The CDR3 DNA sequence: TGTGCCATCAGTGAGTCGGGTGGAGGTCTTAATGAAAAACTGTTTTTT.